Shown below are 13 T cell receptor beta chains from a single sample sequenced in a study of blood T cell repertoires in COVID-19. Clones were sequenced by immunoSEQ multiplex PCR, and TCRdb holds only the in-frame ones, with some missing. This sample has approximately 120,000 clones; 83% occur once, and the top ten carry about 18%. The specimen was peripheral blood. The receptors here all came from a woman aged 55-69 years with acute or convalescent COVID-19.

The chain has TRBV24-1 and TRBJ2-3, with D possibly being TRBD2 (6 bases). CDR1 is KGHDR, CDR2 SFDVKD, per germline. Between the trimmed V and J ends, which lost 10 bases and 6 bases, there was a span of 16 bases. This CDR3 region has 13 residues. This CDR3 is CATKDPAGDTQYF. As DNA, the CDR3 is TGTGCCACTAAAGACCCGGCGGGGGATACGCAGTATTTT.

J is TRBJ1-2 and V is TRBV7-8, with D hard to call. Germline CDR1 SGHVS, CDR2 FQNEAQ. V was cut by 2 bases and J by 5 bases, with 15 bases left in between. The CDR3 contains 15 residues. The CDR3 reads CASSLSRGSLYGYTF. The CDR3 DNA is TGTGCCAGCAGCTTATCCCGGGGATCCCTGTATGGCTACACCTTC.

V and J are TRBV5-1 and TRBJ2-7, with 8 bases lining up with TRBD1. Looked up from germline, CDR1 is SGHRS and CDR2 is YFSETQ. The CDR3 is 16 amino acids. V shed 4 bases and J 5 bases; nucleotides not matched to a gene: 14. The CDR3 bases are TGCGCCAGCAGCCGCGCCGGACAGGGTTTTTTGGACGAGCAGTACTTC. Amino acids: CASSRAGQGFLDEQYF.

The rearrangement joins TRBV5-6 to TRBJ2-2; 7 positions agree with TRBD2. The ends lost 6 bases at V and 6 bases at J; junction bases unmatched: 11. The CDR3 is made up of 15 amino acids. Germline V gives CDR1 SGHDT, CDR2 YYEEEE. The CDR3 coding sequence is TGTGCCAGCACCCCCGGCCCTGGGGGGGCCGGGGAGCTGTTTTTT. Translation: CASTPGPGGAGELFF.

V is TRBV6-5 and J is TRBJ2-3; D is possibly TRBD1 (6 bases). Germline CDR1 reads MNHEY; CDR2 reads SVGAGI. This CDR3 spans 12 amino acids. V was trimmed by 5 bases and J by 6 bases, leaving 9 bases between them. CDR3 DNA: TGTGCCAGCAGTACTAGGGGGGATACGCAGTATTTT. Translated: CASSTRGDTQYF.

The gene calls are TRBV7-3 and TRBJ2-1; 11 bases are shared with TRBD2. This CDR3 has 15 amino acids. CDR1 is SGHTA, CDR2 FQGTGA, per germline. The trim removed 5 bases at V and 2 bases at J, leaving 2 bases unmatched. The CDR3 DNA reads TGTGCCAGCAGCAGTAGCGGGGGGGCCTACAATGAGCAGTTCTTC. This sequence encodes CASSSSGGAYNEQFF.

The chain joins TRBV5-6 to TRBJ2-3; 12 bases line up with TRBD2. The CDR3 is made up of 14 amino acids. Looked up from germline, CDR1 is SGHDT and CDR2 is YYEEEE. With V trimmed by 4 bases and J by 5 bases, 2 bases remained unmatched. This CDR3 is CASSLGLAGDTQYF. For the CDR3, the DNA is TGTGCCAGCAGCCTGGGACTAGCGGGAGATACGCAGTATTTT. Full variable domain (outside the CDR3, taken from reference TRBV5-6 and TRBJ2-3): DAGVTQSPTHLIKTRGQQVTLRCSPKSGHDTVSWYQQALGQGPQFIFQYYEEEERQRGNFPDRFSGHQFPNYSSELNVNALLLGDSALYLCASSLGLAGDTQYFGPGTRLTVL.

This clone turned up a few times. The V gene is TRBV4-2, the J gene TRBJ1-1; TRBD1 might be the D (5 bases). The germline CDR1 and CDR2 sequences are LGHNA and YNFKEQ. Deletions cut 5 bases from V and 4 bases from J, with 11 bases between. The CDR3 covers 13 residues. The CDR3 is CASSYQGGTEAFF. The CDR3, as DNA: TGTGCCAGCAGCTATCAGGGTGGCACTGAAGCTTTCTTT.

V is TRBV5-1 and J is TRBJ2-3, with D perhaps TRBD2 (6 bases). With 0 bases removed from V and 6 bases from J, the gap between germline ends came to 11 bases. The germline CDR1 and CDR2 sequences are SGHRS and YFSETQ. The CDR3 is 14 amino acids. The CDR3 DNA follows: TGCGCCAGCAGCTTGGGTACACTAGCCGATACGCAGTATTTT. It specifies CASSLGTLADTQYF.

V gene TRBV18 combines with J gene TRBJ1-1; D gene unclear. V was trimmed by 3 bases and J by 8 bases, leaving 13 bases between them. Germline V gene sequence: CDR1 KGHSH, CDR2 LQKENI. This CDR3 comprises 13 residues. This CDR3 reads CASSPGRFLEAFF. In nucleotides, the CDR3 is TGTGCCAGCTCACCCGGGAGGTTTCTCGAAGCTTTCTTT.

The chain recombines TRBV30 with TRBJ2-7, with D maybe TRBD2 (6 bases). Germline assignment: CDR1 GTSNPN and CDR2 SVGIG (reference sequence). The CDR3 spans 12 residues. Trimming shortened V by 6 bases and J by 3 bases, and 12 bases separated the two germline ends. CDR3 residues: CACPFGGYEQYF. CDR3 DNA: TGTGCCTGTCCTTTCGGGGGCTACGAGCAGTACTTC.

This chain links TRBV14 with TRBJ2-3, with D possibly being TRBD2 (6 bases). Between the trimmed V and J ends, which lost 3 bases and 2 bases, there was a span of 9 bases. This CDR3 has 14 amino acids. CDR1 is SGHDN and CDR2 is FVKESK in the germline V gene. CDR3 amino acids: CASSHRDFTDTQYF. CDR3 in DNA: TGTGCCAGCAGCCATCGGGACTTCACAGATACGCAGTATTTT.

The V and J genes are TRBV7-3 and TRBJ2-3; TRBD2 aligns across 9 bases. The CDR3 length is 14 residues. The V and J ends lost 3 bases and 4 bases, in that order; junction bases with no gene match: 2. CDR1 is SGHTA and CDR2 is FQGTGA in the germline V gene. CDR3 nucleotides: TGTGCCAGCAGCTTCCAGCGGGAGGCAGATACGCAGTATTTT. It translates to CASSFQREADTQYF.